One sample yielded the 29 T cell receptor beta chains listed below, sequenced in a study of cytomegalovirus exposure and HLA in healthy donors. Primers: 60 Vbeta forward and 13 Jbeta reverse. The repertoire was sequenced with immunoSEQ multiplex PCR; TCRdb's copy has only in-frame clones and lacks some. The repertoire holds hundreds of thousands of clones, with less than 85% as singletons. Sequences were obtained from PBMCs. Receptors originate from a man in his late teens or twenties in good health and CMV-seronegative.

The chain recombines TRBV29-1 with TRBJ2-3; 9 nucleotides align to TRBD1. This CDR3 spans 15 amino acids. With V trimmed by 7 bases and J by 6 bases, 14 bases remained unmatched. The germline V gene has CDR1 SQVTM and CDR2 ANQGSEA. The CDR3 spells CSGWNTGGASDTQYF. DNA for the CDR3: TGCAGCGGTTGGAACACAGGGGGCGCGTCGGATACGCAGTATTTT.

This rearrangement joins TRBV7-6 to TRBJ2-3; 11 nucleotides line up with TRBD2. This CDR3 is 16 amino acids long. In germline, CDR1 is SGHVS, CDR2 FNYEAQ. Unmatched junction bases numbered 10, after V lost 5 bases and J lost 6 bases. The CDR3: CASSPIGSGRGDTQYF. CDR3 DNA: TGTGCCAGCAGCCCCATTGGTAGCGGGAGGGGGGATACGCAGTATTTT.

To note about this clone: The junction and the germline gene differ at one end; a read error may be behind it. The chain combines TRBV6-6 with TRBJ2-5; D gene unclear. The closer fit of TRBJ2-7 to the DNA end suggests the J call may be wrong. The germline V gene has CDR1 MNHNY and CDR2 SVGAGI (reference sequence). The CDR3 spans 11 residues. CDR3 loop: CASSHSYEQYF. CDR3 DNA sequence: TGTGCCAGCAGTCACTCCTACGAGCAGTACTTC.

The CDR3: CASSLGGVVGQGGSPLHF. The CDR3 region has the DNA TGTGCCAGCAGCTTAGGTGGGGTTGTAGGTCAGGGGGGATCACCCCTCCACTTT. The rearrangement uses TRBV7-2 and TRBJ1-6; 7 bases fit TRBD1. The CDR3 has 18 amino acids. Germline loops: CDR1 SGHTA, CDR2 FQGNSA. Trimming took 1 base from V and 10 from J; bases not matched to a gene: 16.

This clone was observed a handful of times. The identical CDR3 is also encoded by other nucleotide sequences in the sample. CDR3 nucleotide sequence: TGTGCCAGTACCGGGACAGGGGTACCCGGGGAGCTGTTTTTT. It yields the protein CASTGTGVPGELFF. The V and J genes are TRBV2 and TRBJ2-2; the match to TRBD1 covers 10 bases. The CDR3 spans 14 residues. V trimming: 9 bases; J trimming: 6 bases; junction bases outside the gene matches: 7. The germline V gene encodes CDR1 SNHLY and CDR2 FYNNEI.

A remark on this clone: One end of the junction does not line up with germline, which may come from a read error. The V and J genes are TRBV7-9 and TRBJ2-1; 9 nucleotides match TRBD1. Germline CDR1 and CDR2: SEHNR and FQNEAQ (reference sequence). The CDR3 is 18 residues long. The CDR3 here is CSSSLLGGGGQGRLGQFF. CDR3 bases: TGTTCCAGCAGCTTGTTAGGGGGAGGGGGACAGGGTCGGTTAGGGCAGTTCTTC.

J is TRBJ1-2 and V is TRBV27; possible D gene TRBD1, 6 bases. The V end was cut by 3 bases, the J end by 5 bases, with 13 bases between. Germline assignment: CDR1 MNHEY and CDR2 SMNVEV (reference sequence). CDR3 length: 14 residues. Here the CDR3 reads CASSLKGHSYGYTF. CDR3 coding DNA: TGTGCCAGCAGTTTGAAGGGACACTCATATGGCTACACCTTC.

The gene calls are TRBV7-6 and TRBJ2-3; 8 bases align to TRBD2. The CDR3 has 16 residues. Trimming cost V 4 bases and J 4 bases; bases outside gene matches: 10. The V gene's germline CDR1 is SGHVS and CDR2 FNYEAQ. Written as DNA, the CDR3 is TGTGCCAGCAGCTCTGGCAAAGCGGGAGTGGCAGATACGCAGTATTTT. Protein sequence: CASSSGKAGVADTQYF.

This clone has a handful of counts. The rearrangement joins TRBV7-8 to TRBJ1-1; D not certain. From germline, CDR1 is SGHVS and CDR2 FQNEAQ. V was trimmed by 2 bases and J by 3 bases, leaving 10 bases between them. This CDR3 is 14 amino acids long. The CDR3 spells CASSLRHSDTEAFF. CDR3 coding DNA: TGTGCCAGCAGCTTACGACATTCGGACACTGAAGCTTTCTTT.

The sample holds one count of this clone. The chain has TRBV19 and TRBJ1-3; D ambiguous. V was trimmed by 3 bases and J by 0 bases, leaving 9 bases between them. Per the germline V gene, CDR1 is LNHDA and CDR2 is SQIVND (reference sequence). CDR3 length: 15 amino acids. CDR3 protein: CASSIWQRSGNTIYF. The CDR3 DNA follows: TGTGCCAGTAGTATCTGGCAGCGCTCTGGAAACACCATATATTTT. Using reference TRBV19 and TRBJ1-3 for the parts outside the CDR3, the full variable domain is DGGITQSPKYLFRKEGQNVTLSCEQNLNHDAMYWYRQDPGQGLRLIYYSQIVNDFQKGDIAEGYSVSREKKESFPLTVTSAQKNPTAFYLCASSIWQRSGNTIYFGEGSWLTVV.

The rearrangement links TRBV5-1 to TRBJ2-2; the match to TRBD1 covers 7 bases. Germline assignment: CDR1 SGHRS and CDR2 YFSETQ. This CDR3 has 17 residues. V was pared by 4 bases and J by 2 bases, with 11 bases of the junction left unmatched. The chain's CDR3 is CASSLLSGTVNTGELFF. CDR3 bases: TGCGCCAGCAGCCTACTTTCCGGGACAGTAAACACCGGGGAGCTGTTTTTT.

The chain employs TRBV19 and TRBJ2-1; perhaps TRBD1 as D (6 bases). The germline V gene has CDR1 LNHDA and CDR2 SQIVND (reference sequence). The CDR3 contains 15 residues. The germline V and J ends were trimmed by 4 bases and 0 bases, with 10 bases remaining between them. The CDR3 reads CASSTGRGSYNEQFF. The CDR3 DNA reads as TGTGCCAGTAGTACGGGCAGGGGCTCCTACAATGAGCAGTTCTTC.

V gene TRBV10-3 combines with J gene TRBJ1-3, with 8 bases that match TRBD1. The germline V gene has CDR1 ENHRY and CDR2 SYGVKD. The CDR3 spans 15 residues. With 4 bases clipped from V and 1 base from J, the junction kept 3 bases outside the gene matches. In nucleotides, the CDR3 is TGTGCCATCAGTGGGACAGGGATATCTGGAAACACCATATATTTT. Amino acid sequence: CAISGTGISGNTIYF.

V gene TRBV28 combines with J gene TRBJ2-2; 8 bases fit TRBD1. The V segment lost 5 bases and the J segment 13 bases; nucleotides outside the gene matches: 9. The CDR3 length is 13 residues. From germline, CDR1 is MDHEN and CDR2 SYDVKM. This CDR3 is CASSPGTGLGLFF. Here the CDR3 DNA reads TGTGCCAGCAGTCCCGGGACAGGTCTCGGGCTGTTTTTT. The whole variable domain, remainder taken from reference TRBV28 and TRBJ2-2, is DVKVTQSSRYLVKRTGEKVFLECVQDMDHENMFWYRQDPGLGLRLIYFSYDVKMKEKGDIPEGYSVSREKKERFSLILESASTNQTSMYLCASSPGTGLGLFFGEGSRLTVL.

The chain uses TRBV21-1 and TRBJ2-7; TRBD2 reflects the table's D call only, with no check against the DNA. TRBV21-1 is noted as a pseudogene. The CDR3 runs 16 residues. CDR3 sequence reads: CASSKIGLAHSYEQYF. CDR3 DNA sequence: TGTGCCAGCAGCAAAATCGGACTAGCGCACTCCTACGAGCAGTACTTC.

This chain uses TRBV7-8 with TRBJ2-7, with 9 bases aligning to TRBD1. Germline CDR1 is SGHVS and CDR2 is FQNEAQ. J was trimmed by 2 bases and V by 4 bases; bases with no gene match: 6. The CDR3 runs 15 residues. The CDR3 nucleotides are TGTGCCAGCAGCTCTAGGGACAGGGCCCCCTACGAGCAGTACTTC. This encodes CASSSRDRAPYEQYF.

V gene TRBV28 combines with J gene TRBJ2-4, with a weak D call TRBD1 (6 bases). This CDR3 is built from 13 residues. Trimming removed 7 bases from V and 7 bases from J, with 14 bases in between. The germline V gene has CDR1 MDHEN and CDR2 SYDVKM. As DNA, the CDR3 is TGTGCCAGCATAGAGTCTGGGGGCAACATTCAGTACTTC. It is translated as CASIESGGNIQYF.

This chain uses TRBV28 with TRBJ1-2; D is possibly TRBD1 (5 bases). There are 16 residues in the CDR3. V shed 5 bases and J shed 5 bases, with 21 bases lying between them. Germline V gives CDR1 MDHEN, CDR2 SYDVKM. This CDR3 is CASSLIRTGGGYGYTF. The DNA for the CDR3 is TGTGCCAGCAGTCTTATTAGGACTGGCGGGGGGTATGGCTACACCTTC.

The sample holds a few counts of this clone. The gene calls are TRBV5-1 and TRBJ1-4, with TRBD1 matching over 8 bases. The CDR3 spans 15 residues. Germline values: CDR1 SGHRS, CDR2 YFSETQ. Trimming removed 0 bases from V and 6 bases from J; junction bases left unmatched: 4. The CDR3 is CASSLVRTGHEKLFF. The DNA of the CDR3 is TGCGCCAGCAGCTTGGTGAGGACAGGGCATGAAAAACTGTTTTTT.

The CDR3 region has the DNA TGCGCCAGCAGCCAAGATCTAGCCCGCAGGGGTTATGGCTACACCTTC. Its protein product is CASSQDLARRGYGYTF. The genes are TRBV4-1 and TRBJ1-2, with TRBD1 as a possible D gene (6 bases). Germline CDR1 reads MGHRA; CDR2 reads YSYEKL. CDR3 size: 16 residues. Trimming took 0 bases from V and 5 from J, leaving 16 bases between them.

The CDR3 nucleotides read TGTGCCAGTACCTCAAGCGGGGAGATATACGAGCAGTACTTC. Its protein is CASTSSGEIYEQYF. The chain recombines TRBV19 with TRBJ2-7, with TRBD2 identical over 7 bases. Germline-derived CDR1 and CDR2 are LNHDA and SQIVND (reference sequence). The CDR3 contains 14 residues. The ends lost 7 bases at V and 4 bases at J; junction bases unmatched: 10. Using reference TRBV19 and TRBJ2-7 for the parts outside the CDR3, the full variable domain is DGGITQSPKYLFRKEGQNVTLSCEQNLNHDAMYWYRQDPGQGLRLIYYSQIVNDFQKGDIAEGYSVSREKKESFPLTVTSAQKNPTAFYLCASTSSGEIYEQYFGPGTRLTVT.

This clone was picked up a small number of times. J is TRBJ2-5 and V is TRBV30; D possibly corresponds to TRBD1 (6 bases). CDR3 length: 15 amino acids. Germline values: CDR1 GTSNPN, CDR2 SVGIG (reference sequence). V shed 0 bases and J shed 1 base, with 12 bases lying between them. The CDR3 bases are TGTGCCTGGAGTGTGGGCAGGGGCCTCCAAGAGACCCAGTACTTC. Protein: CAWSVGRGLQETQYF.

V gene TRBV25-1 combines with J gene TRBJ2-2, with 9 positions matching TRBD1. The CDR3 consists of 14 residues. Germline values: CDR1 MGHDK, CDR2 SYGVNS. After removal of 4 bases from V and 3 bases from J, the junction contained 0 bases not matched to a gene. CDR3 sequence reads: CASSGQGDTGELFF. In DNA form, the CDR3 reads TGTGCCAGCAGTGGACAGGGGGACACCGGGGAGCTGTTTTTT.

The rearrangement links TRBV7-9 to TRBJ2-3; D is possibly TRBD2 (5 bases). With 2 bases removed from V and 2 bases from J, the gap between germline ends came to 8 bases. CDR3 size: 14 residues. CDR1 is SEHNR, CDR2 FQNEAQ, per germline (reference sequence). CDR3 protein: CASSLNGNTDTQYF. The CDR3 DNA reads TGTGCCAGCAGCTTAAACGGGAACACAGATACGCAGTATTTT.

The chain employs TRBV6-1 and TRBJ2-7, with TRBD1 as a possible D gene (6 bases). Deletions cut 6 bases from V and 7 bases from J, with 22 bases between. Germline CDR1 is MNHNS and CDR2 is SASEGT. CDR3 length: 15 residues. CDR3 sequence: CASRPMTGLTGEQYF. DNA of the CDR3: TGTGCCAGCAGGCCGATGACAGGTTTGACGGGAGAGCAGTACTTC.

This rearrangement joins TRBV6-5 to TRBJ2-5; unclear D gene. The J call may be incorrect, as the DNA end agrees better with TRBJ2-7. Germline V gene lookup returns CDR1 MNHEY and CDR2 SVGAGI. The CDR3 is made up of 14 amino acids. CDR3 in amino acids: CASSYLTGTYEQYF. CDR3 nucleotide sequence: TGTGCCAGCAGTTACTTAACGGGTACCTACGAGCAGTACTTC.

This clone was counted only a few times. This chain uses TRBV14 with TRBJ2-3, with D uncertain. This CDR3 spans 11 amino acids. The germline V and J ends were trimmed by 5 bases and 2 bases, with 2 bases remaining between them. The V gene's germline CDR1 is SGHDN and CDR2 FVKESK. In nucleotides, the CDR3 is TGTGCCAGCAGCTACACAGATACGCAGTATTTT. Translated: CASSYTDTQYF.

This chain uses TRBV18 with TRBJ2-1; 8 nucleotides match TRBD1. From germline, CDR1 is KGHSH and CDR2 LQKENI. V shed 6 bases, J shed 2 bases, and the junction held 6 bases outside the gene matches. This CDR3 is built from 15 residues. The CDR3: CASSLGQGPYNEQFF. The CDR3 DNA reads as TGTGCCAGCTCCCTTGGACAGGGCCCCTACAATGAGCAGTTCTTC.

This chain links TRBV10-2 with TRBJ1-2; the match to TRBD1 covers 7 bases. Per germline, CDR1 WSHSY and CDR2 SAAADI. This CDR3 region has 16 residues. J lost 7 bases, V lost 10 bases, and 21 bases had no gene match. CDR3 protein: CATFNPRNSQGSGYTF. CDR3 DNA sequence: TGCGCCACCTTCAATCCCCGTAATTCACAGGGGTCTGGCTACACCTTC.